This T cell receptor beta chain was sequenced for a study of CD8+CD57+ T cells in acquired aplastic anemia. General study results and limits: Significance was not reached for CD8+ Simpson's diversity between patients and controls.

Note on this clonotype: The antigen remains unidentified.

Genomic DNA, the template, was used for profiling of the TCR beta VDJ and CDR3. TCRdb called the reads again in MiXCR, with one record for every CDR3 protein. The sample includes about 180,000 distinct CDR3 sequences, 45% to 50% of them seen just once. The J segment lost 7 bases and the V segment lost 0 bases, leaving 5 bases of the junction unmatched. The CDR3 covers 14 residues. CDR1 SGDLS and CDR2 YYNGEE come from the germline V gene. The chain uses TRBV9 and TRBJ2-7, with 9 bases lining up with TRBD1. The sequence was obtained from a human donor in good health. The sample consisted of sorted CD4+, CD8+, or CD8+CD57+ T cells (not recorded which) from PBMCs. This CDR3 is CASSVGTGAWEQYF. For the CDR3, the DNA is TGTGCCAGCAGCGTAGGGACAGGGGCATGGGAGCAGTACTTC.